One sample yielded the 31 T cell receptor beta chains listed below, sequenced in a study of cytomegalovirus exposure and HLA in healthy donors. The PCR contained 60 Vbeta and 13 Jbeta primers. Sequencing was performed with immunoSEQ multiplex PCR; in TCRdb, only in-frame clones are kept and a portion is missing. Of more than 200,000 clones in the sample, about 85% were seen once. Sequenced: PBMCs. The origin of the receptors is a human donor in good health.

This clone was observed a few times. The chain carries TRBV7-3 and TRBJ2-1, with 10 bases identical to TRBD2. The CDR3 is 15 residues long. J lost 4 bases, V lost 5 bases, and 5 bases had no gene match. CDR1 and CDR2 (germline): SGHTA, FQGTGA. The CDR3 DNA sequence: TGTGCCAGCAGCCCGAGCGGGGGGGGATACAATGAGCAGTTCTTC. Translated, it gives CASSPSGGGYNEQFF.

This sequence joins TRBV5-1 and TRBJ2-5, with D unresolved. The CDR3 runs to 14 residues. Germline values: CDR1 SGHRS, CDR2 YFSETQ. V was pared by 0 bases and J by 4 bases, with 10 bases between. CDR3 DNA sequence: TGCGCCAGCAGCTTGGCAAACTCCGGAGAGACCCAGTACTTC. It codes for CASSLANSGETQYF.

V usage is TRBV27 and J usage is TRBJ2-5; D is undetermined. The germline V gene has CDR1 MNHEY and CDR2 SMNVEV (reference sequence). This CDR3 comprises 13 residues. V lost 6 bases to trimming and J lost 2 bases, with 10 bases between them. The CDR3, as DNA: TGTGCCAGCAGCCTACTTCAACAAGAGACCCAGTACTTC. Translating it yields CASSLLQQETQYF.

The rearrangement links TRBV7-6 to TRBJ2-7, with TRBD2 as a possible D gene (5 bases). The CDR3 has 14 amino acids. The V gene lost 0 bases and the J gene lost 4 bases, with 10 bases spanning the gap. Germline CDR1 is SGHVS and CDR2 is FNYEAQ. The CDR3 is CASSLAGETYEQYF. CDR3 coding DNA: TGTGCCAGCAGCTTAGCGGGAGAGACATACGAGCAGTACTTC.

The chain couples TRBV28 to TRBJ2-5; 8 bases agree with TRBD1. CDR3 length equals 13 residues. CDR1 is MDHEN, CDR2 SYDVKM, per germline. With V trimmed by 5 bases and J by 3 bases, 2 bases remained unmatched. The CDR3 is CASSGQGKETQYF. In nucleotides, the CDR3 is TGTGCCAGCAGTGGACAGGGAAAAGAGACCCAGTACTTC.

This chain joins TRBV28 and TRBJ2-1, with D possibly being TRBD1 (6 bases). The CDR3 spans 15 residues. Trimming shortened V by 8 bases and J by 3 bases, and 17 bases separated the two germline ends. Germline V CDR1 and CDR2: MDHEN, SYDVKM. The DNA for the CDR3 is TGTGCCAGCGTCGACAGGTTTGGCTACTACAATGAGCAGTTCTTC. This translates into CASVDRFGYYNEQFF.

This chain links TRBV5-1 with TRBJ2-1; D not resolved. V lost 0 bases and J 5 bases, leaving 9 bases between the germline ends. The CDR3 spans 14 residues. Germline-derived CDR1 and CDR2 are SGHRS and YFSETQ. The CDR3 region is CASSLGYSNNEQFF. For the CDR3, the DNA is TGCGCCAGCAGCTTGGGATACTCTAACAATGAGCAGTTCTTC.

The chain combines TRBV5-1 with TRBJ2-1, with 7 bases fitting TRBD1. Trimming at V came to 0 bases and at J to 7 bases, leaving 4 bases not matched to a gene. CDR3 length: 14 residues. Germline CDR1 reads SGHRS; CDR2 reads YFSETQ. CDR3 residues: CASSLGDSRNEQFF. The CDR3 DNA reads as TGCGCCAGCAGCTTGGGGGACAGCCGGAATGAGCAGTTCTTC.

The V and J genes are TRBV7-2 and TRBJ2-5; 9 bases are a match to TRBD1. The DNA matches TRBJ2-7 better at its end, which makes the J call doubtful. Germline V gene data show CDR1 as SGHTA and CDR2 as FQGNSA. This CDR3 is 15 amino acids long. In DNA form, the CDR3 reads TGTGCCAGCAGCTTCCTACAGGGGGCCTCCTACGAGCAGTACTTC. Translated: CASSFLQGASYEQYF.

The CDR3 nucleotides read TGTGCCAGCAGTTTTGTAGGGGGATCGTACAATGAGCAGTTCTTC. This sequence encodes CASSFVGGSYNEQFF. The chain employs TRBV27 and TRBJ2-1; tentatively, D is TRBD1 (6 bases). Trimming took 3 bases from V and 4 from J, leaving 13 bases between them. The CDR3 extends over 15 amino acids. Germline lookup yields CDR1 MNHEY and CDR2 SMNVEV (reference sequence).

This chain links TRBV5-5 with TRBJ2-7; no clear D gene. V was cut by 2 bases and J by 1 base, with 16 bases left in between. CDR3 length equals 16 residues. The germline CDR1 and CDR2 sequences are SGHKS and YYEKEE (reference sequence). Here the CDR3 reads CASSFASPMTSYEQYF. Here the CDR3 DNA reads TGTGCCAGCAGCTTTGCGTCCCCGATGACATCCTACGAGCAGTACTTC.

The chain has TRBV19 and TRBJ2-7; the match to TRBD2 covers 16 bases. Germline CDR1 reads LNHDA; CDR2 reads SQIVND (reference sequence). After removal of 3 bases from V and 6 bases from J, the junction contained 8 bases not matched to a gene. CDR3 length: 17 amino acids. The CDR3 region is CASSIGTSGRGSTEQYF. The CDR3 nucleotides are TGTGCCAGTAGTATTGGGACTAGCGGGAGGGGATCAACCGAGCAGTACTTC.

V is TRBV18 and J is TRBJ2-7; D unclear. Per germline, CDR1 KGHSH and CDR2 LQKENI. This CDR3 has 14 residues. The V gene lost 1 base and the J gene lost 0 bases, with 7 bases spanning the gap. The CDR3 protein is CASSPRQASYEQYF. The CDR3 DNA reads as TGTGCCAGCTCACCACGGCAGGCCTCCTACGAGCAGTACTTC.

The chain joins TRBV19 to TRBJ1-5; 7 positions agree with TRBD1. CDR3 length: 15 amino acids. V shed 9 bases, J shed 0 bases, and the junction held 8 bases outside the gene matches. The germline V gene encodes CDR1 LNHDA and CDR2 SQIVND (reference sequence). CDR3 protein: CASLTGTYSNQPQHF. CDR3 nucleotides: TGTGCCAGCCTGACAGGGACATATAGCAATCAGCCCCAGCATTTT.

The chain uses TRBV5-4 and TRBJ2-1, with a tentative D call TRBD2 (6 bases). The CDR3 sequence is 14 residues long. Trimming removed 0 bases at V and 11 bases at J, with 15 bases between. Per the germline V gene, CDR1 is SGHNT and CDR2 is YYREEE (reference sequence). The DNA for the CDR3 is TGTGCCAGCAGCTTGGATGGAGGGGATATCAAGCAGTTCTTC. Amino acid sequence: CASSLDGGDIKQFF.

The rearrangement joins TRBV28 to TRBJ2-2, with 7 bases identical to TRBD1. J lost 7 bases, V lost 7 bases, and 9 bases had no gene match. From germline, CDR1 is MDHEN and CDR2 SYDVKM. This CDR3 spans 14 amino acids. The CDR3 sequence is CASTQGLGDGELFF. The CDR3 DNA reads TGTGCCAGCACACAGGGGTTAGGTGACGGGGAGCTGTTTTTT.

The chain links TRBV10-3 to TRBJ2-7; weak D call: TRBD1 (5 bases). CDR3 length: 16 residues. The germline V gene encodes CDR1 ENHRY and CDR2 SYGVKD. V was cut by 4 bases and J by 0 bases, with 16 bases left in between. CDR3 nucleotides: TGTGCCATCAGTGGCGCGTGGGGCATATCCTCCTACGAGCAGTACTTC. Protein sequence: CAISGAWGISSYEQYF.

This clone was detected only a few times. The CDR3 nucleotides read TGTGCCAGCAGTCCGCTTGGACTAGCGTCCAATGAGCAGTTCTTC. Amino acids: CASSPLGLASNEQFF. The chain recombines TRBV28 with TRBJ2-1; 9 bases are a match to TRBD2. Per the germline V gene, CDR1 is MDHEN and CDR2 is SYDVKM. Trimming at V came to 5 bases and at J to 6 bases, leaving 8 bases not matched to a gene. The CDR3 runs 15 residues. Based on the CDR3 plus reference TRBV28 and TRBJ2-1, the full variable domain is DVKVTQSSRYLVKRTGEKVFLECVQDMDHENMFWYRQDPGLGLRLIYFSYDVKMKEKGDIPEGYSVSREKKERFSLILESASTNQTSMYLCASSPLGLASNEQFFGPGTRLTVL.

The V and J genes are TRBV25-1 and TRBJ2-1; the match to TRBD2 covers 8 bases. Germline CDR1 reads MGHDK; CDR2 reads SYGVNS. The length of the CDR3 is 14 residues. V shed 2 bases, J shed 8 bases, and the junction held 5 bases outside the gene matches. CDR3 DNA: TGTGCCAGCAGTGAACATCGGGAGGGCCATGAGCAGTTCTTC. Translating it yields CASSEHREGHEQFF. Variable domain in full (rest from reference TRBV25-1 and TRBJ2-1): EADIYQTPRYLVIGTGKKITLECSQTMGHDKMYWYQQDPGMELHLIHYSYGVNSTEKGDLSSESTVSRIRTEHFPLTLESARPSHTSQYLCASSEHREGHEQFFGPGTRLTVL.

Regarding this clone: An end of the junction does not agree with germline; a read error may underlie this. This sequence joins TRBV4-1 and TRBJ1-2; TRBD1 might be the D (5 bases). The germline CDR1 and CDR2 sequences are MGHRA and YSYEKL. The CDR3 covers 15 residues. The chain's CDR3 is CASSEDRGSRGGYTF. The CDR3 DNA reads as TGCGCCAGCAGCGAAGACCGGGGGAGCCGGGGTGGCTACACCTTC.

This rearrangement joins TRBV28 to TRBJ2-1; D is perhaps TRBD1 (5 bases). This CDR3 region has 17 residues. CDR1 MDHEN and CDR2 SYDVKM come from the germline V gene. With 5 bases removed from V and 9 bases from J, the gap between germline ends came to 26 bases. The DNA of the CDR3 is TGTGCCAGCAGTACCACGAGGTGGGGCGCTGGGTCGGGTGAGCAGTTCTTC. Amino acid sequence: CASSTTRWGAGSGEQFF.

With regard to this clone: The junction differs from germline at one of its ends, possibly a read error. The gene calls are TRBV6-5 and TRBJ2-7; 9 bases map to TRBD2. The length of the CDR3 is 16 residues. Per the germline V gene, CDR1 is MNHEY and CDR2 is SVGAGI. The CDR3 protein is CASSSSGAKIAGDSDF. CDR3 coding DNA: TGTGCCAGCAGTTCGTCGGGCGCTAAAATAGCGGGAGATTCGGACTTC.

J is TRBJ2-1 and V is TRBV27; 11 nucleotides match TRBD2. Germline CDR1 and CDR2: MNHEY and SMNVEV (reference sequence). The V gene end was trimmed by 5 bases and the J gene end by 2 bases; junction bases not matched to a gene: 14. CDR3 size: 19 residues. The CDR3 loop is CASSPTPGLADKTYNEQFF. CDR3 nucleotides: TGTGCCAGCAGTCCAACTCCGGGACTAGCGGATAAAACCTACAATGAGCAGTTCTTC.

This clone has just a few counts. The V gene is TRBV7-3, the J gene TRBJ2-1; 7 positions agree with TRBD1. This CDR3 is 13 amino acids long. Germline CDR1 is SGHTA and CDR2 is FQGTGA. Germline trimming cut 3 bases from V and 4 bases from J; bases unmatched to any gene: 0. The CDR3 nucleotides read TGTGCCAGCAGCTTGGGACAGTACAATGAGCAGTTCTTC. It yields the protein CASSLGQYNEQFF.

The chain recombines TRBV15 with TRBJ1-2; TRBD1 aligns across 10 bases. CDR1 LNHNV and CDR2 YYDKDF come from the germline V gene (reference sequence). Trimming took 4 bases from V and 8 from J; bases not matched to a gene: 7. This CDR3 region has 14 residues. The CDR3 reads CATSIRQGAQGYTF. DNA of the CDR3: TGTGCCACCAGCATACGACAGGGGGCTCAGGGCTACACCTTC.

The rearrangement uses TRBV6-7 and TRBJ2-7; 7 positions match TRBD1. TRBV6-7 is noted as an ORF with a role that remains uncertain. The CDR3 runs to 18 residues. V gave up 2 bases and J gave up 2 bases; unmatched junction bases: 15. CDR3 region: CASSYRRIPTGFAYEQYF. CDR3 nucleotide sequence: TGTGCCAGCAGTTACCGCAGGATCCCGACAGGGTTTGCCTACGAGCAGTACTTC.

The CDR3, as DNA: TGCAGCGTTGGTGGCAGGACTAACTATGGCTACACCTTC. Translation: CSVGGRTNYGYTF. This chain connects TRBV29-1 to TRBJ1-2; no definite D call. The germline V gene has CDR1 SQVTM and CDR2 ANQGSEA. V lost 4 bases, J lost 0 bases, and 9 bases lay in between. The CDR3 loop spans 13 amino acids.

CDR3 nucleotide sequence: TGTGCCAGCAGTGAAGCCGTAGATACGCAGTATTTT. The encoded protein is CASSEAVDTQYF. The chain uses TRBV6-1 and TRBJ2-3; unclear D gene. Germline values: CDR1 MNHNS, CDR2 SASEGT. The V and J ends lost 0 bases and 5 bases respectively, with 3 bases between them. The CDR3 covers 12 residues.

The chain recombines TRBV6-6 with TRBJ1-2, with TRBD1 as a possible D gene (6 bases). Germline values: CDR1 MNHNY, CDR2 SVGAGI (reference sequence). Between the trimmed V and J ends, which lost 2 bases and 4 bases, there was a span of 11 bases. The CDR3 covers 14 residues. The DNA of the CDR3 is TGTGCCAGCAGTTACGCAGGACAGTCCTATGGCTACACCTTC. It codes for CASSYAGQSYGYTF.

V usage is TRBV29-1 and J usage is TRBJ1-5, with 7 bases identical to TRBD1. From germline, CDR1 is SQVTM and CDR2 ANQGSEA. J gave up 5 bases and V 4 bases, and 8 bases lay outside the gene matches. This CDR3 region has 14 residues. CDR3 nucleotide sequence: TGCAGCGTTGTCTACGACAGGGCGGATCAGCCCCAGCATTTT. Translating gives CSVVYDRADQPQHF.

The chain is built from TRBV5-6 and TRBJ2-5; maybe TRBD1 (5 bases). From germline, CDR1 is SGHDT and CDR2 YYEEEE. V lost 2 bases and J lost 4, with 12 bases in between. The CDR3 length is 14 residues. The CDR3 reads CASSFRAGAETQYF. The CDR3, as DNA: TGTGCCAGCAGCTTCCGGGCTGGGGCAGAGACCCAGTACTTC.